The present entry profiles one T cell receptor (beta chain) with its context. A read error may account for a junction end that differs from germline. This specimen comes from a study of blood T cell repertoires in COVID-19. Study as a whole: The United States, Italy and Spain supplied acute and convalescent COVID-19 samples. From T cells, B-cell-depleted T cells, or PBMCs came the material, which was cDNA or gDNA.

This CDR3 has 16 amino acids. Germline-derived CDR1 and CDR2 are SEHNR and FQNEAQ (reference sequence). Assay: immunoSEQ multiplex PCR; the TCRdb copy retains only in-frame clones and omits some. Of 250,000 or so clones in the sample, roughly nine tenths are singletons; the top ten hold 6.2%. The sequence was obtained from a man aged 55-75 years with acute or convalescent COVID-19. The chain has TRBV7-9 and TRBJ1-3; 8 positions agree with TRBD1. The material sequenced was peripheral blood. In DNA, the CDR3 is TGTGCCAGCAGCTTAAACAGGGGGTCCGTTGGAGACACCATATATTTT. Protein sequence: CASSLNRGSVGDTIYF.